This T cell receptor (beta chain) originates from a study of CD8+ T cells in alopecia areata. Broader study findings: Uncertainty about whether baseline CD8+ expansion is linked to response remains, with one nonresponder.

For this clone: Its antigen is not identified.

Sequencing used cDNA as its template, made by extracting RNA and reverse transcribing it. Here immunoSEQ multiplex PCR was the method, and the copy in TCRdb shows in-frame clones only, minus some. Here the sample spans under 200,000 clones, less than 70% being singletons. Treatment reported: oral pan-JAK inhibitor, 5-10 mg twice daily. The junction had 9 bases not matched to a gene; V was cut back by 7 bases and J by 6 bases. The germline V gene encodes CDR1 MNHNS and CDR2 SASEGT. CDR3 length equals 14 residues. V usage is TRBV6-1 and J usage is TRBJ1-2, with 9 positions matching TRBD1. The sequence came from a human donor with alopecia areata. This material consisted of CD4+ T cells sorted from blood, taken at week 24, from a patient treated with tofacitinib. CDR3 sequence (DNA): TGTGCCAGCATGGTGGGACAGGGATGGGATGGCTACACCTTC. This codes for CASMVGQGWDGYTF.